This note documents a single T cell receptor (beta chain) sequence. The target antigen is unknown. The sample has other DNA sequences that encode this CDR3 too. This specimen comes from a study of shared clonotypes between healthy human individuals. The study's findings and limits: When compared with the clonotypes that were shared by all four sorted-subset donors, the non-shared clonotypes turned out to have lower generation probabilities.

This CDR3 region has 16 residues. With V trimmed by 0 bases and J by 1 base, 7 bases remained unmatched. Germline lookup yields CDR1 SGHRS and CDR2 YFSETQ. As originally analysed: Filtering differed because ImmunoSEQ produced junction-only sequences that carried no quality scores. Profiling relied on immunoSEQ multiplex PCR, and the TCRdb table lists in-frame clones only, not all of them. That table is the source of V, J and clone size, and D and trimming were worked out from the DNA. The sample records 330,000 or so clones, around 67% being singletons. Those who donated were healthy HIV-negative adults, with no recent acute infections or vaccinations reported. The split of CD4+ cells yielded CD45RA+ naive and CD45RA-negative memory subsets.

The sequence was collected from a man younger than 40 in good health. Sequencing used memory CD4+ T cells sorted from blood. Sample subset: CD45RA-negative fraction. The chain links TRBV5-1 to TRBJ2-7, with 7 bases matching TRBD1. The CDR3 loop reads CASSLAPTGISYEQYF. The CDR3 nucleotides read TGCGCCAGCAGCTTGGCCCCGACAGGGATATCCTACGAGCAGTACTTC.